The T cell receptor beta chain under discussion was sequenced for a study of T cells in Graves' hyperthyroidism and ophthalmopathy. The study's findings and limits: Model-based prediction identified ophthalmopathy a median roughly 6.1 months prior to its onset. Blood also carried most thyroid clonotypes expanded above 0.001.

The CDR3 consists of 15 residues. V lost 1 base, J lost 0 bases, and 9 bases lay in between. CDR1 SGHRS and CDR2 YFSETQ come from the germline V gene. Amplified regions were TCR beta CDR3 sequences from RNA transcripts. First-round RT-PCR targeting the TCR CDR3 was performed with the HTBI primer set. TCRdb reanalysed the multiplex PCR reads using MiXCR and keeps one entry per CDR3 protein. The sample contains 700,000 or so distinct CDR3 sequences, 15% to 20% of which appear only once. This clonotype was seen more than once but under ten times. The antigen remains undetermined. Clinical symptoms, serum thyroxine and TRAb, thyroid ultrasound and orbital computed tomography were used for the diagnoses.

The V gene is TRBV5-1, the J gene TRBJ2-3; D not certain. This TCR was recovered from a man younger than 30 with Graves' hyperthyroidism. Sample: blood. CDR3 in DNA: TGCGCCAGCAGCTTGTCCCCGACTAGCACAGATACGCAGTATTTT. Its protein is CASSLSPTSTDTQYF.